The present entry profiles one T cell receptor beta chain with its context. Antigen unknown. The study ran the assay at deep level. Using immunoSEQ multiplex PCR, the repertoire was profiled, and TCRdb retains in-frame clones only, with some absent. The table lists some 2.1 million clones, 95% of them singletons. The CDR3 contains 15 residues. V shed 1 base, J shed 10 bases, and the junction held 11 bases outside the gene matches. Germline V gene data show CDR1 as MDHEN and CDR2 as SYDVKM. This sample is drawn from a study of shared clonotypes between healthy human individuals. Study-level points and caveats: Sorted-subset sequencing, rarefaction showed, was incomplete despite large depth.

Sequencing was performed on naive CD4+ T cells sorted from blood. The subset is: CD45RA+ positively selected. The TCR sequence derives from a man younger than 30 in good health. V is TRBV28 and J is TRBJ2-7; 9 nucleotides match TRBD1. CDR3 residues: CASSLFEGRQGEQYF. CDR3 DNA: TGTGCCAGCAGTTTATTTGAAGGGCGACAGGGGGAACAGTACTTC. The full variable domain, its missing parts supplied by reference TRBV28 and TRBJ2-7, is DVKVTQSSRYLVKRTGEKVFLECVQDMDHENMFWYRQDPGLGLRLIYFSYDVKMKEKGDIPEGYSVSREKKERFSLILESASTNQTSMYLCASSLFEGRQGEQYFGPGTRLTVT.